This T cell receptor (beta chain) was identified in a study of Graves' ophthalmopathy and Graves' hyperthyroidism (dated by TCRdb to 2017 to 2018). Notes on the research overall: Hyperthyroidism was considered stable if no progression to ophthalmopathy occurred within 18 months of follow-up. The study used TCR beta repertoire signatures to distinguish Graves' ophthalmopathy from Graves' hyperthyroidism and to predict progression to ophthalmopathy. In total, 135 blood samples were TCR-sequenced: some 43 ophthalmopathy, some 75 hyperthyroidism and some 17 hyperthyroidism-to-ophthalmopathy patients. To explore V-J signatures distinguishing ophthalmopathy from hyperthyroidism, a discovery set of some 100 patients (about 43 ophthalmopathy, roughly 60 stable hyperthyroidism) was enrolled. An independent validation cohort comprised some 18 hyperthyroidism patients and over 15 patients who later progressed from hyperthyroidism to ophthalmopathy. T-cell repertoires of thyroid tissue and blood were compared in more than 5 hyperthyroidism patients. Once sampling was done, hyperthyroidism patients were given methimazole at a starting dose of 30 mg daily, while ophthalmopathy patients were given high-dose intravenous methylprednisolone.

For repertoire sequencing, the TCR beta CDR3 regions were amplified from RNA transcripts. A first-round RT-PCR used HTBI primers with the Qiagen OneStep RT-PCR kit, followed by a second-round multiplex PCR, size selection and purification. Libraries were sequenced paired-end with 100 bp reads on an Illumina HiSeq2000. The study's processing was this. Reads were processed with SOAPnuke, discarding reads with adapters, uncalled bases, mean Phred below 15, or no exact constant-primer or identifier match. High-quality paired reads were merged with COPE v1.2.5. Unique nucleotide sequences were defined as clonotypes and aligned to IMGT TRB V, D and J references using MiTCR v1.1. The analysis was limited to V-J combinations with a frequency above 0.0001, which together covered about 99% of the repertoires. A TCR clonal expansion and chaos score per V-J combination was defined as the ratio of F50 clonal expansion to chaos observed in the TCRdist matrix. Welch's t-statistics and random forest were used to reduce the features to about 14 V-J combinations, which were then used as input to a naive Bayes classifier. Thyroid-blood repertoire similarity was quantified with the Morisita-Horn index. TCRdb trimmed the raw reads at Q25, called clones with MiXCR and kept productive beta chains. Rows are unified per CDR3 protein, each entry keeping the most common DNA and genes. These V and J calls derive from TCRdb rather than the authors' analysis. For this sample the table gives approximately 1.2 million distinct CDR3 sequences, of which approximately 35% were detected only once. 11% of the sample goes to the ten largest clones.

Taken from the germline V gene, the CDR1 and CDR2 loops are SGDLS and YYNGEE. From the cysteine through the phenylalanine, the CDR3 covers 12 amino acids. The only DNA kept is the CDR3, 36 bases in frame from the first base. A distance of 9 bases separates the germline ends of V and J, which lose 5 bases and 6 bases respectively. Hyperthyroidism patients were newly diagnosed, were aged 18 to 65 years, and had a disease duration under 2 months. Patients with other autoimmune diseases, uncontrolled infections, pregnancy or lactation were excluded. Diagnosis was based on clinical symptoms, serum thyroxine, TRAb, thyroid ultrasound and orbital computed tomography. Total RNA was extracted using Trizol reagent, and RNA quality was checked on an Agilent 2100 Bioanalyzer. Beyond this particular receptor, the publication reports: In validation, the model predicted ophthalmopathy progression with about 71% sensitivity and about 77% specificity; roughly 11 predicted patients were CT-confirmed with GO in a median of approximately 6.5 months. Sample size was not statistically predetermined, and group allocation was not concealed from the investigators. In cross-validation, the 13-signature model distinguished ophthalmopathy from stable hyperthyroidism with around 90% sensitivity and approximately 81% specificity, while in the test set the corresponding values were roughly 80% and 75%. Among expanded thyroid clonotypes with frequency above 0.001, most also showed up in blood, which suggests that blood repertoires may reflect the thyroid immune response.

A note on this clonotype: Its antigen is not yet known. It may be a read error: a sequence one base away is much more abundant.

The material sequenced was peripheral blood or thyroid tissue (not recorded which). Here the chain combines TRBV9 and TRBJ1-5; TRBD1 might be the D gene, on 5 matching bases. The sequence was collected from an adult man with Graves' hyperthyroidism. The base sequence is TGTGCCAGCAGTTACAGGTTTCAGCCCCAGCATTTT. The translation is CASSYRFQPQHF.